These T cell receptor beta chains were read from a single sample in a study of T cell repertoires in cytomegalovirus infection. TCRdb used MiXCR to reprocess the reads, holding one entry per CDR3 protein. Counted here are around 70,000 distinct CDR3 sequences, more than 3% occurring once; the ten biggest clones make up 22%. The specimen was PBMCs. Receptor source: a human donor in good health (CMV status not recorded). Some clones in this sample may be carry-over from other donors' samples. Each CDR3 is given with its conserved first and last residue.

v_gene: TRBV7-9; j_gene: TRBJ1-2; CDR3aa: CASSQPTGFYGYTF
v_gene: TRBV11-2; j_gene: TRBJ2-7; CDR3aa: CASRQQGGNPEQYF
v_gene: TRBV5-1; j_gene: TRBJ2-1; CDR3aa: CASSLGEMPYNEQFF
v_gene: TRBV18; j_gene: TRBJ2-4; CDR3aa: CASSPGQSKNIQYF
v_gene: TRBV4-2; j_gene: TRBJ2-7; CDR3aa: CASSQEQQSYEQYF
v_gene: TRBV28; j_gene: TRBJ2-1; CDR3aa: CASREQGSRGNEQFF
v_gene: TRBV12-3/TRBV12-4; j_gene: TRBJ2-1; CDR3aa: CASSLSPEGSEQFF
v_gene: TRBV20-1; j_gene: TRBJ1-1; CDR3aa: CSAPQTGLNTEAFF
v_gene: TRBV28; j_gene: TRBJ2-7; CDR3aa: CASRRDPASSYEQYF
v_gene: TRBV7-2; j_gene: TRBJ2-1; CDR3aa: CASSLLGGGPGNEQFF
v_gene: TRBV7-2; j_gene: TRBJ2-5; CDR3aa: CASSLQPPGQLKETQYF
v_gene: TRBV12-3/TRBV12-4; j_gene: TRBJ2-5; CDR3aa: CASRQDRAETQYF
v_gene: TRBV10-3; j_gene: TRBJ2-7; CDR3aa: CAISGEGRTYEQYF
v_gene: TRBV11-3; j_gene: TRBJ2-1; CDR3aa: CGSSAGGLTRYNEQFF
v_gene: TRBV5-4; j_gene: TRBJ2-6; CDR3aa: CASSSHRAGANVLTF
v_gene: TRBV7-2; j_gene: TRBJ2-1; CDR3aa: CASSLPGRVIAGEQFF
v_gene: TRBV11-3; j_gene: TRBJ2-5; CDR3aa: CASSPGGDQETQYF
v_gene: TRBV7-6; j_gene: TRBJ2-3; CDR3aa: CASSLKLGFTDTQYF
v_gene: TRBV6-6; j_gene: TRBJ1-1; CDR3aa: CASSHDRDTEAFF
v_gene: TRBV5-4; j_gene: TRBJ2-1; CDR3aa: CASSLAGLTYHNEQFF
v_gene: TRBV7-9; j_gene: TRBJ2-7; CDR3aa: CASSPENF
v_gene: TRBV7-8; j_gene: TRBJ1-1; CDR3aa: CASSFSGTGNTEAFF
v_gene: TRBV5-4; j_gene: TRBJ2-5; CDR3aa: CASSHGQGREETQYF
v_gene: TRBV7-2; j_gene: TRBJ2-3; CDR3aa: CASSPSLVADTQYF
v_gene: TRBV5-1; j_gene: TRBJ2-7; CDR3aa: CASSLDMKGYEQYF
v_gene: TRBV7-9; j_gene: TRBJ1-6; CDR3aa: CASSLGLTYNSPLHF